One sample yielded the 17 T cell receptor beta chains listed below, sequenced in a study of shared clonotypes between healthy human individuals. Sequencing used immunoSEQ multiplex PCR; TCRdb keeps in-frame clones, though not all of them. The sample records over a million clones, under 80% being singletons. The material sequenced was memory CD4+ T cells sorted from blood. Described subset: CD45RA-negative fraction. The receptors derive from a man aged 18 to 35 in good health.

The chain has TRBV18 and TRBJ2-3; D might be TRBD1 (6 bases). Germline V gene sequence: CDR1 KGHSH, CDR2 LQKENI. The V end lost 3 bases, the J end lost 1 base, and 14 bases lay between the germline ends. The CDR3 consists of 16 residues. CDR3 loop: CASSPYRAGGTDTQYF. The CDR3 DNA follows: TGTGCCAGCTCACCGTACAGGGCTGGGGGCACAGATACGCAGTATTTT.

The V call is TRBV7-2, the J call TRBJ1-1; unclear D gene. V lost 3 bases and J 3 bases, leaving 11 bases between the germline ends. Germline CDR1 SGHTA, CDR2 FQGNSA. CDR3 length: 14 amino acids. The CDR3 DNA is TGTGCCAGCAGCTTCGGGGATTCGTACACTGAAGCTTTCTTT. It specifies CASSFGDSYTEAFF.

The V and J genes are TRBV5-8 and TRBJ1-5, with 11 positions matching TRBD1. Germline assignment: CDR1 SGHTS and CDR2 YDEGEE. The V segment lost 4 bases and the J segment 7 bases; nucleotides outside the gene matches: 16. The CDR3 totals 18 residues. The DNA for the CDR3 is TGTGCCAGCAGCCAGGGGACAGGGGGTTTCACTCGAGGGCAGCCCCAGCATTTT. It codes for CASSQGTGGFTRGQPQHF. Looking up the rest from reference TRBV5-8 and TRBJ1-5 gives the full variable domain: EAGVTQSPTHLIKTRGQQATLRCSPISGHTSVYWYQQALGLGLQFLLWYDEGEERNRGNFPPRFSGRQFPNYSSELNVNALELEDSALYLCASSQGTGGFTRGQPQHFGDGTRLSIL.

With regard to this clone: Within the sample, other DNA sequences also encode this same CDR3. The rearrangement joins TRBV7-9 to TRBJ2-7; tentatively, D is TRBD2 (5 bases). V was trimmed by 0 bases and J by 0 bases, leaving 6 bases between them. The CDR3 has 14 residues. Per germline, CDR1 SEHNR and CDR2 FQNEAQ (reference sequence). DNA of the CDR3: TGTGCCAGCAGCTTAGCGGGGAGCTCCTACGAGCAGTACTTC. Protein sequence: CASSLAGSSYEQYF.

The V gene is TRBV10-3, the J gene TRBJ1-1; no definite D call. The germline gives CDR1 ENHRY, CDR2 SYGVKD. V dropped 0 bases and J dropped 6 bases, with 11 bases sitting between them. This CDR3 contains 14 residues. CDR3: CAISESGGLPEAFF. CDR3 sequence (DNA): TGTGCCATCAGTGAGTCGGGAGGGTTACCTGAAGCTTTCTTT.

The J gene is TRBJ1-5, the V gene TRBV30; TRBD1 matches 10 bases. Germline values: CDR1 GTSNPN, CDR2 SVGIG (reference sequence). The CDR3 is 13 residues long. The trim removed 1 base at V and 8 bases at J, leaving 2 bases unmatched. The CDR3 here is CAWSGQGAEPQHF. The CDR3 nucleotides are TGTGCCTGGAGTGGACAGGGGGCAGAGCCCCAGCATTTT.

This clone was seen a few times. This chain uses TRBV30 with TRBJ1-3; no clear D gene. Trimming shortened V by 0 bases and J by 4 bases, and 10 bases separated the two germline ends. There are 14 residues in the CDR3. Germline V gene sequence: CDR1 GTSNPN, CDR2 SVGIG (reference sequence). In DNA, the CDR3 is TGTGCCTGGAGTGTGGGGAGTCAGGGAAACACCATATATTTT. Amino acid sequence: CAWSVGSQGNTIYF.

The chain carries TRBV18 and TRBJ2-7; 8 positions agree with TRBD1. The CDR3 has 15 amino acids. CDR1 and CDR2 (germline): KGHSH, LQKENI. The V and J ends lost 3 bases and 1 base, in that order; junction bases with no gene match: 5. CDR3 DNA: TGTGCCAGCTCACCGACAGGGGTGCCTTCCTACGAGCAGTACTTC. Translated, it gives CASSPTGVPSYEQYF.

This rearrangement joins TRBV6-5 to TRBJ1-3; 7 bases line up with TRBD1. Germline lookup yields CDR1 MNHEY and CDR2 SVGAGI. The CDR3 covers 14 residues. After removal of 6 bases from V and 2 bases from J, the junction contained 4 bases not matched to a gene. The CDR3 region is CASSLGTAGNTIYF. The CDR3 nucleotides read TGTGCCAGCAGCCTCGGGACAGCTGGAAACACCATATATTTT.

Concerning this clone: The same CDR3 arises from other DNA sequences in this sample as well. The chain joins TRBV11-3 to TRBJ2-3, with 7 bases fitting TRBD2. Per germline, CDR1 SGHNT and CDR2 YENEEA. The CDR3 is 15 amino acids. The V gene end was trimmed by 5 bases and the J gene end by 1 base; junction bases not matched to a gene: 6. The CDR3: CASSLGGTGTDTQYF. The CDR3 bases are TGTGCCAGCAGCCTGGGGGGGACTGGCACAGATACGCAGTATTTT.

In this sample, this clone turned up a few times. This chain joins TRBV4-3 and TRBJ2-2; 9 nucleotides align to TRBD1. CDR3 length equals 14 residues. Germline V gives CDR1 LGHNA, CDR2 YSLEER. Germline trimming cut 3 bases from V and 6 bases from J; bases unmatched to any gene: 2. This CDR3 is CASSHRQGAGELFF. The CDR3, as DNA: TGCGCCAGCAGCCACCGACAGGGGGCCGGGGAGCTGTTTTTT.

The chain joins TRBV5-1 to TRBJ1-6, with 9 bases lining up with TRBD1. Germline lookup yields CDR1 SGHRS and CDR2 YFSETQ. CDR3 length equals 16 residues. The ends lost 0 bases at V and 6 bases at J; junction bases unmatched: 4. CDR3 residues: CASSLGDRAGNSPLHF. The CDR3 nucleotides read TGCGCCAGCAGCTTGGGGGACAGGGCAGGTAATTCACCCCTCCACTTT. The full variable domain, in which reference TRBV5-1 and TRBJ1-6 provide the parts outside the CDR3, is KAGVTQTPRYLIKTRGQQVTLSCSPISGHRSVSWYQQTPGQGLQFLFEYFSETQRNKGNFPGRFSGRQFSNSRSEMNVSTLELGDSALYLCASSLGDRAGNSPLHFGNGTRLTVT.

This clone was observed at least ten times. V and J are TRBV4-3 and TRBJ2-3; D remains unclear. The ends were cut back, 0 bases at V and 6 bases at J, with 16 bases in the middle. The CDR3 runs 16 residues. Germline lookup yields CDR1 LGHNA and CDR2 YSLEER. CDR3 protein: CASSQDRVLGTDTQYF. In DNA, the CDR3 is TGCGCCAGCAGCCAAGATCGGGTGTTGGGTACCGATACGCAGTATTTT.

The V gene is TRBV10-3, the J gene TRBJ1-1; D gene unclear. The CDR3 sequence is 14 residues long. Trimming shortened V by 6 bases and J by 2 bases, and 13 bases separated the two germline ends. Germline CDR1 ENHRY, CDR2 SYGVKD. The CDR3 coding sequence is TGTGCCATCAGCCAGCCAGGAGTTAACACTGAAGCTTTCTTT. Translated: CAISQPGVNTEAFF.

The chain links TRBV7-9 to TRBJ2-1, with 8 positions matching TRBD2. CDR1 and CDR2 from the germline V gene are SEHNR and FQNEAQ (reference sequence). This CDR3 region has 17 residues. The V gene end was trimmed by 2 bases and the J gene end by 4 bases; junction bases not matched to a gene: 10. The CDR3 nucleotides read TGTGCCAGCAGCTTACGGACAGCCGGGACTAGATACAATGAGCAGTTCTTC. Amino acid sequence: CASSLRTAGTRYNEQFF.

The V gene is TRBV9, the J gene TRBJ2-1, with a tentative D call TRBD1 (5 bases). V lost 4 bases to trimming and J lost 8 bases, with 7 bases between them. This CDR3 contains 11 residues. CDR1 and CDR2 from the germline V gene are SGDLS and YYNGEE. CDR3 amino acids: CASSTTDEQFF. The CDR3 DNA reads TGTGCCAGCAGCACGACAGATGAGCAGTTCTTC.

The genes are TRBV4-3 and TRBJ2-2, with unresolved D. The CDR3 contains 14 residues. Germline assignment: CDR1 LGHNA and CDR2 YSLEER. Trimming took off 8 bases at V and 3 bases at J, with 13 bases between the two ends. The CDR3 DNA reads TGCGCCAGCCGAAAAGAGGCGGACACCGGGGAGCTGTTTTTT. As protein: CASRKEADTGELFF.